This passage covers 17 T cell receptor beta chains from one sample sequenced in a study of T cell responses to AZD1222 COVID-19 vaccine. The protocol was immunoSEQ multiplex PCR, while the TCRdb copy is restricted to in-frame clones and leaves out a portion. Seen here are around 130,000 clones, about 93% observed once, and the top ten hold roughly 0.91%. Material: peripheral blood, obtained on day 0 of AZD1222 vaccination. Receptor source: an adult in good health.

The CDR3 loop reads CASSSQLNTEAFF. As DNA, the CDR3 is TGTGCCAGCAGCTCACAGCTGAACACTGAAGCTTTCTTT. The rearrangement uses TRBV7-3 and TRBJ1-1; no definite D call. In germline, CDR1 is SGHTA, CDR2 FQGTGA. CDR3 size: 13 residues. The V and J ends lost 4 bases and 0 bases respectively, with 6 bases between them.

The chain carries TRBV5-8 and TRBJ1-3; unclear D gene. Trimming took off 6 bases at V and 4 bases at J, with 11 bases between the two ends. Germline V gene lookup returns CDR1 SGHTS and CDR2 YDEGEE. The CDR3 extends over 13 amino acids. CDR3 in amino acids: CASTLRSGNTIYF. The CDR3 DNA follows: TGTGCCAGCACCTTAAGATCGGGAAACACCATATATTTT.

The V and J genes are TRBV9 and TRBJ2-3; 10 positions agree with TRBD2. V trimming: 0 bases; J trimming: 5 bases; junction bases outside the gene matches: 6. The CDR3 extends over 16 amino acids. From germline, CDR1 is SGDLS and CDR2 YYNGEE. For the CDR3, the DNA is TGTGCCAGCAGCGTAGGGACTAGCGGCCGTGGAGATACGCAGTATTTT. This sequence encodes CASSVGTSGRGDTQYF.

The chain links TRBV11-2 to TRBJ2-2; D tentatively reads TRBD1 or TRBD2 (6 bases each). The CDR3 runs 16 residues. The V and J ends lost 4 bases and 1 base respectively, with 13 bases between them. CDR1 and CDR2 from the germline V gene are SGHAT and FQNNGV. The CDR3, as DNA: TGTGCCAGCAGCTCTCCGGGGGCTTTGAACACCGGGGAGCTGTTTTTT. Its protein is CASSSPGALNTGELFF.

This CDR3 is CSARDTPLEFF. The DNA of the CDR3 is TGCAGTGCTAGAGATACCCCACTGGAGTTCTTC. The chain links TRBV20-1 to TRBJ2-1, with D uncertain. Germline V gene data show CDR1 as DFQATT and CDR2 as SNEGSKA (reference sequence). Trimming stripped 0 bases from V and 14 bases from J, with 11 bases between. This CDR3 contains 11 residues.

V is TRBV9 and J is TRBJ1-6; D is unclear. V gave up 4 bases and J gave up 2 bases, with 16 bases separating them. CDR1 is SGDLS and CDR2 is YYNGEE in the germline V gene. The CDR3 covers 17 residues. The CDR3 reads CASSPIGGHPYNSPLHF. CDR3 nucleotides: TGTGCCAGCAGCCCGATAGGAGGGCACCCCTATAATTCACCCCTCCACTTT.

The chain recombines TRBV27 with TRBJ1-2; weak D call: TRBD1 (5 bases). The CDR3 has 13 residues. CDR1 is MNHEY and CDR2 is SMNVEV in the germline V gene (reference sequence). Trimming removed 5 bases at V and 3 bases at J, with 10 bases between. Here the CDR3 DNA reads TGTGCCAGCAGTACTTCCAGGGACTATGGCTACACCTTC. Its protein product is CASSTSRDYGYTF.

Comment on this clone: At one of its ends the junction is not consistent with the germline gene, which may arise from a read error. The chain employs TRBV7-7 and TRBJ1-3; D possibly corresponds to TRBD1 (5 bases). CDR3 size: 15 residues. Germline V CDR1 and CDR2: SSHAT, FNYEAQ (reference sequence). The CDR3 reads CASSLAPGQGNTIYF. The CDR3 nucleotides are TGTGCTAGCAGCTTAGCGCCAGGGCAAGGGAACACCATATATTTT.

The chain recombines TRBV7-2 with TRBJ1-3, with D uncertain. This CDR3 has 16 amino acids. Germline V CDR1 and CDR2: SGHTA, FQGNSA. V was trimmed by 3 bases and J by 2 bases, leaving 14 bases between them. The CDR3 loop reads CASSLSAAGAGNTIYF. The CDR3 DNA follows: TGTGCCAGCAGCTTGTCTGCGGCGGGAGCTGGAAACACCATATATTTT.

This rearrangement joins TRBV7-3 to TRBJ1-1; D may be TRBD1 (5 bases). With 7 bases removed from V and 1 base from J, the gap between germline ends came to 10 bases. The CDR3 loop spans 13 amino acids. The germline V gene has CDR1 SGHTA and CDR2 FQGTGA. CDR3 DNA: TGTGCCAGCAAGGGGCAGGAGAACACTGAAGCTTTCTTT. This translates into CASKGQENTEAFF.

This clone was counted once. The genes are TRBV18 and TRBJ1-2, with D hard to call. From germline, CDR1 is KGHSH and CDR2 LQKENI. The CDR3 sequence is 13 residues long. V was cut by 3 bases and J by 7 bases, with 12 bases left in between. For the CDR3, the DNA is TGTGCCAGCTCACCGCTGTCCTCGGGTGGCTACACCTTC. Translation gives CASSPLSSGGYTF. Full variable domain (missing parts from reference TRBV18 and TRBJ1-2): NAGVMQNPRHLVRRRGQEARLRCSPMKGHSHVYWYRQLPEEGLKFMVYLQKENIIDESGMPKERFSAEFPKEGPSILRIQQVVRGDSAAYFCASSPLSSGGYTFGSGTRLTVV.

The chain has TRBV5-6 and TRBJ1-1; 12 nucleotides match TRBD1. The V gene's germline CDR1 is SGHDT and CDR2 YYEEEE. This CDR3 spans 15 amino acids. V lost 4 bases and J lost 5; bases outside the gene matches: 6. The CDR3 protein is CASSRDRGLRTEAFF. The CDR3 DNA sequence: TGTGCCAGCAGCCGGGACAGGGGGCTGCGGACTGAAGCTTTCTTT.

In DNA, the CDR3 is TGTGCCAGCAGCGCCGGGACAGCTAACTATGGCTACACCTTC. Protein sequence: CASSAGTANYGYTF. The chain uses TRBV7-2 and TRBJ1-2, with TRBD1 matching 7 bases. Germline assignment: CDR1 SGHTA and CDR2 FQGNSA. CDR3 length: 14 amino acids. V lost 5 bases and J lost 0; bases outside the gene matches: 3. The full variable domain, in which reference TRBV7-2 and TRBJ1-2 provide the parts outside the CDR3, is GAGVSQSPSNKVTEKGKDVELRCDPISGHTALYWYRQSLGQGLEFLIYFQGNSAPDKSGLPSDRFSAERTGGSVSTLTIQRTQQEDSAVYLCASSAGTANYGYTFGSGTRLTVV.

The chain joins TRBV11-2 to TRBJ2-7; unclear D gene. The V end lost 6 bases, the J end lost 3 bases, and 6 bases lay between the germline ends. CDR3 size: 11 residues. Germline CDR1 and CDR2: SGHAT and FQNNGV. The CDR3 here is CASSVFYEQYF. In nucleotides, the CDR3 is TGTGCCAGCAGTGTTTTCTACGAGCAGTACTTC. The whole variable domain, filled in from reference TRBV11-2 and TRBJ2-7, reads EAGVAQSPRYKIIEKRQSVAFWCNPISGHATLYWYQQILGQGPKLLIQFQNNGVVDDSQLPKDRFSAERLKGVDSTLKIQPAKLEDSAVYLCASSVFYEQYFGPGTRLTVT.

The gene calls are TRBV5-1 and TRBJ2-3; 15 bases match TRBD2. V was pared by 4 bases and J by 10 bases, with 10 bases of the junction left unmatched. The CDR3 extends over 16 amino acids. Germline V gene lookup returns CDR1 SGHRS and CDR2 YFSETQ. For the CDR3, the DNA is TGCGCCAGCAGCCCGGGGACTAGCGGGGGGCTACGGGCGCAGTATTTT. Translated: CASSPGTSGGLRAQYF.

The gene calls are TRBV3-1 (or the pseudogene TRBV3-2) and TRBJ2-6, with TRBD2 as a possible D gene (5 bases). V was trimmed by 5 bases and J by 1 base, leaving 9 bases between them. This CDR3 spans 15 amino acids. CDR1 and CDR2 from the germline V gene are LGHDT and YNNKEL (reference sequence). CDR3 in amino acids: CASSFTSSGANVLTF. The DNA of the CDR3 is TGTGCCAGCAGCTTTACTAGTTCTGGGGCCAACGTCCTGACTTTC.

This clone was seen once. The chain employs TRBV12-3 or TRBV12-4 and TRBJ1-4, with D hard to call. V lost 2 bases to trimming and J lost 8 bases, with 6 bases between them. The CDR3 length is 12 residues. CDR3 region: CASSLRKEKLFF. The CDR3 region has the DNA TGTGCCAGCAGTTTAAGGAAGGAAAAACTGTTTTTT.